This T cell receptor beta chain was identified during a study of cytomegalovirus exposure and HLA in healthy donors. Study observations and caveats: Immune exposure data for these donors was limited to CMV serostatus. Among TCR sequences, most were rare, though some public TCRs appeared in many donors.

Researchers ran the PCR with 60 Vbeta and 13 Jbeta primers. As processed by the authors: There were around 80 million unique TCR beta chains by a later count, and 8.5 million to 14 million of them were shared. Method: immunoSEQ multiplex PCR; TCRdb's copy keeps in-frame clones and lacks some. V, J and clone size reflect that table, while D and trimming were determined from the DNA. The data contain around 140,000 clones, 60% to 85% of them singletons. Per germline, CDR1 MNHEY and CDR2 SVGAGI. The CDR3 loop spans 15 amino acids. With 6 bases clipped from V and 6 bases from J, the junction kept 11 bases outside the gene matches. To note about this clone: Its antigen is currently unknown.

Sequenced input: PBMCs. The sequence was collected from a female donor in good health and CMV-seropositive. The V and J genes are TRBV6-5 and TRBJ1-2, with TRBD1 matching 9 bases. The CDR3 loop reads CASSYLGGQGHGYTF. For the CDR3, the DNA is TGTGCCAGCAGCTACCTGGGAGGACAGGGGCATGGCTACACCTTC.